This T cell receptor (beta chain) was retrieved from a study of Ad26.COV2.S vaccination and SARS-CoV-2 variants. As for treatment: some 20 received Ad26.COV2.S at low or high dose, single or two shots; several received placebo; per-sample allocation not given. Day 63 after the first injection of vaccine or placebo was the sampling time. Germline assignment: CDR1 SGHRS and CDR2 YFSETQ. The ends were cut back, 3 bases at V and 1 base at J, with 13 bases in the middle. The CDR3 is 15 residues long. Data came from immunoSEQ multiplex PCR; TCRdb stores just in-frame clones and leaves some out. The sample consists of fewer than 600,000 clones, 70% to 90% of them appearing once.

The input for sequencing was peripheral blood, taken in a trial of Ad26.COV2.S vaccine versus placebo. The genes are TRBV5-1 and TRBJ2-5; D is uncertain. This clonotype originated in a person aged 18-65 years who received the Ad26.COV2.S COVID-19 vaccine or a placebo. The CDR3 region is CASSSRGTSQETQYF. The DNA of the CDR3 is TGCGCCAGCAGCTCCCGAGGTACATCCCAAGAGACCCAGTACTTC.